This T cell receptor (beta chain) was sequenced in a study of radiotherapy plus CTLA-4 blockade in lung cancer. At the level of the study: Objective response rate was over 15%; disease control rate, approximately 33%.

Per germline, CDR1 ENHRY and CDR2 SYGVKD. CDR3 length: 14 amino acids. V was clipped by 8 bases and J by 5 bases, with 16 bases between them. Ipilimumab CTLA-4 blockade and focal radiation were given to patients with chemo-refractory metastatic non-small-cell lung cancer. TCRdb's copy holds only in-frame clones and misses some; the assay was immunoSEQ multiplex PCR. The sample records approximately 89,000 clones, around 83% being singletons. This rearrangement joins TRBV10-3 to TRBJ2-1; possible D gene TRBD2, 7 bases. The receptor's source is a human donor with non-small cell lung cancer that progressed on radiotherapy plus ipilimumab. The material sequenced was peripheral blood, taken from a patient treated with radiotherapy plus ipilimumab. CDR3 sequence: CAIGGAGVHNEQFF. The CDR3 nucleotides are TGTGCCATCGGGGGGGCGGGTGTGCACAATGAGCAGTTCTTC.